A selection of T cell receptor beta chains follows, all from one sample in a study of T cells after yellow fever vaccination. Each CDR3 protein gets one entry after TCRdb re-called the 5' RACE reads with MiXCR. The repertoire holds hundreds of thousands of distinct CDR3 sequences, with 8.5% to 9% as singletons. Sequencing was performed on PBMCs, taken on the day of the first yellow fever vaccination. The receptor source for this set is a man between 18 and 35 years old who received the YFV17D yellow fever vaccine. CDR3s include the opening cysteine and the closing phenylalanine or tryptophan. Fields, in order: D gene, J gene, V gene, clone size, CDR3 DNA, CDR3 protein. D genes are given only for firm matches. Some rows have no size entry. The others give once, few or many, or a class for an expanded clone.

NA TRBJ1-5 TRBV6-2/TRBV6-3 NA TGTGCCAGCAAGAACCCAGGGTTATGGCAGCCCCAGCATTTT CASKNPGLWQPQHF
NA TRBJ1-3 TRBV7-2 few TGTGCCAGCAGCTTGCGACCGGGAAACACCATATATTTT CASSLRPGNTIYF
NA TRBJ2-5 TRBV10-3 NA TGTGCCGTATCAGGGACCCAAGAGACCCAGTACTTC CAVSGTQETQYF
NA TRBJ2-2 TRBV7-2 few TGTGCCAGCAGCTCAGATTCGGGGGAGCTGTTTTTT CASSSDSGELFF
TRBD2 TRBJ2-3 TRBV5-4 few TGTGCCAGCAGCTTTTGGGCGGGGGAGAACACAGATACGCAGTATTTT CASSFWAGENTDTQYF
TRBD2 TRBJ2-1 TRBV9 NA TGTGCCAGCAGCCAGAGCGGGGGACTCTACAATGAGCAGTTCTTC CASSQSGGLYNEQFF
TRBD2 TRBJ2-1 TRBV10-1 few TGCGCCAGCGGTACGGGGGGGTTGTACAATGAGCAGTTCTTC CASGTGGLYNEQFF
TRBD1 TRBJ1-4 TRBV6-5 NA TGTGCCAGCAGTTACTGGGACAGTAATGGTGAAAAACTGTTTTTT CASSYWDSNGEKLFF
NA TRBJ2-5 TRBV19 few TGTGCCAGTACCTCGCAATTGTGGGTAGAGACCCAGTACTTC CASTSQLWVETQYF
NA TRBJ2-5 TRBV27 many TGTGCCAGCAGTGACTGGGGGGGGCTGTACCAAGAGACCCAGTACTTC CASSDWGGLYQETQYF
TRBD1 TRBJ1-1 TRBV18 few TGTGCCAGCTCACTCGCCGGGACAGGGGTTACTGAAGCTTTCTTT CASSLAGTGVTEAFF
NA TRBJ1-6 TRBV5-1 NA TGCGCCAGCAGCTTTGGGGCGGGAGACAATTCACCCCTCCACTTT CASSFGAGDNSPLHF
NA TRBJ1-6 TRBV29-1 few TGCAGCGTTGTACCCTGTATTGGACCGGGTGGGGATAATTCACCCCTCCACTTT CSVVPCIGPGGDNSPLHF
NA TRBJ1-3 TRBV5-6 few TGTGCCAGCAGCTCTCGAGGAACAGCCTCTGGAAACACCATATATTTT CASSSRGTASGNTIYF
NA TRBJ2-2 TRBV4-1 NA TGCGCCAGCAGCAAACGTCAGTTTACAGTCACGAACACCGGGGAGCTGTTTTTT CASSKRQFTVTNTGELFF
NA TRBJ1-2 TRBV6-1 NA TGTGCCAGCAGGACAGTAGCTAACTATGGCTACACCTTC CASRTVANYGYTF
NA TRBJ2-2 TRBV20-1 NA TGCAGTGCTAAAGATCAAATTAACACCGGGGAGCTGTTTTTT CSAKDQINTGELFF
NA TRBJ1-4 TRBV7-2 few TGTGCCAGCAGCCCTGACAGATTTAATGAAAAACTGTTTTTT CASSPDRFNEKLFF
NA TRBJ1-1 TRBV5-1 many TGCGCCAGCAGCCGGCCAGGGACCCAATACCAAGCTTTCTTT CASSRPGTQYQAFF
NA TRBJ1-2 TRBV24-1 NA TGTGCCACCAGTGAGTACACCTCTTATGGCTACACCTTC CATSEYTSYGYTF
NA TRBJ1-1 TRBV6-5 many TGTGCCAGCAGCTCCGGGGGGACTGAAGCTTTCTTT CASSSGGTEAFF
NA TRBJ2-3 TRBV5-1 many TGCGCCAGCAGCTCGGGAATAATTACAGATACGCAGTATTTT CASSSGIITDTQYF
NA TRBJ2-3 TRBV20-1 NA TGCAGTGCTAGAGATCGATCAGGGACCGTGGCGCAGTATTTT CSARDRSGTVAQYF
TRBD1 TRBJ2-1 TRBV6-5 few TGTGCCAGCAGTTTAGGGGGCAGGAACAATGAGCAGTTCTTC CASSLGGRNNEQFF
NA TRBJ1-1 TRBV6-5 many TGTGCCAGCAGTTCCCCGGGGGTGAAGACTGAAGCTTTCTTT CASSSPGVKTEAFF
NA TRBJ1-5 TRBV7-9 NA TGTGCCAGCTCGGCCGACTATAGCAATCAGCCCCAGCATTTT CASSADYSNQPQHF
NA TRBJ1-6 TRBV12-3/TRBV12-4 many TGTGCCAGCAGTTTGGAGACATCACCCCTCCACTTT CASSLETSPLHF
NA TRBJ1-1 TRBV10-2 few TGCGCCAGCAGTGTTTTCAGGTTAAACACTGAAGCTTTCTTT CASSVFRLNTEAFF
NA TRBJ1-6 TRBV5-1 NA TGCGCCAGCAGCTTGAGTAGTGTGGATTCACCCCTCCACTTT CASSLSSVDSPLHF
NA TRBJ2-1 TRBV6-5 NA TGTGCCAGCAGCTATAATAGAAACTACCCCAACAATGAGCAGTTCTTC CASSYNRNYPNNEQFF
TRBD2 TRBJ2-5 TRBV25-1 NA TGTGCCAGCAGTGAAGCGCGGGGGATCAACCAAGAGACCCAGTACTTC CASSEARGINQETQYF
NA TRBJ2-1 TRBV30 NA TGTGCCTGGAGTGTAGAGTCGAACTACAATGAGCAGTTCTTC CAWSVESNYNEQFF
NA TRBJ1-2 TRBV5-1 NA TGCGCCAGCAGTCCGCTACAGGAGGGGTTTGGCTACACCTTC CASSPLQEGFGYTF
NA TRBJ1-5 TRBV5-5 few TGTGCCAGCAGCTTGGGGCCAGGGGCCGGCAATCAGCCCCAGCATTTT CASSLGPGAGNQPQHF
NA TRBJ2-5 TRBV7-2 many TGTGCCAGCAGCTTACAGAGTGGCCTAGAGACCCAGTACTTC CASSLQSGLETQYF
NA TRBJ1-4 TRBV7-2 NA TGTGCCAGCAGCTTATCGGGGTTAGCGGTTGAAAAACTGTTTTTT CASSLSGLAVEKLFF
TRBD1 TRBJ2-6 TRBV5-4 many TGTGCCAGCAGCTTAGGGACAGGGGGCGCTGGGGCCAACGTCCTGACTTTC CASSLGTGGAGANVLTF
TRBD2 TRBJ2-1 TRBV24-1 few TGTGCCACCAGTGATGACCTTAGCGGGGGGCCCAATGAGCAGTTCTTC CATSDDLSGGPNEQFF
TRBD2 TRBJ2-4 TRBV4-3 many TGCGCCAGCAGCCAAGAAAAAGCGGGGAGGCGGTACTTC CASSQEKAGRRYF
NA TRBJ2-1 TRBV5-6 NA TGTGCCAGCAGCCCATGGACCCTTGAGCAGTTCTTC CASSPWTLEQFF
NA TRBJ2-7 TRBV10-3 many TGTGCCATCAGTGACTCGACAGGCAACCCCTACGAGCAGTACTTC CAISDSTGNPYEQYF